The 29 T cell receptor beta chains given below trace back to one sample, sequenced in a study of vaccination effects on CD4 cells after COVID-19. Their antigens are not known. The method was immunoSEQ multiplex PCR; TCRdb's version includes in-frame clones alone and lacks a portion of them. The repertoire consists of tens of thousands of clones, with around 70% occurring once and the leading ten covering around 1.5%. Antigen-specific CD4+ T cells were first expanded with viral peptide pools by the ViraFEST assay and only then sequenced. Once cultured for 10 to 11 days, the cells underwent separation to obtain CD4+ T cells. BNT162b2 vaccine or mRNA-1273 vaccine was given to participants in two doses. Sample: CD4+ T cells from PBMCs cultured with HCoV-229E spike peptides, taken after COVID-19 vaccination. All receptors come from a human donor who received a COVID-19 vaccine.

The CDR3 region has the DNA TGTGCCAGTAGTATCAACCGGGGCTACACCTTC. This encodes CASSINRGYTF. J is TRBJ1-2 and V is TRBV19; no firm D call. The CDR3 consists of 11 residues. Germline V gives CDR1 LNHDA, CDR2 SQIVND (reference sequence). V lost 3 bases and J 8 bases, leaving 7 bases between the germline ends.

The chain carries TRBV3-1 (or the pseudogene TRBV3-2) and TRBJ1-3; D uncertain. CDR3 size: 16 residues. Germline V gene data show CDR1 as LGHDT and CDR2 as YNNKEL (reference sequence). V gave up 2 bases and J gave up 0 bases, with 11 bases separating them. CDR3 region: CASSQLFSDSGNTIYF. In nucleotides, the CDR3 is TGTGCCAGCAGCCAACTATTTTCTGACTCTGGAAACACCATATATTTT.

The chain uses TRBV18 and TRBJ1-2; possibly TRBD1 for D (5 bases). Germline V gene lookup returns CDR1 KGHSH and CDR2 LQKENI. The CDR3 has 14 amino acids. V was pared by 0 bases and J by 8 bases, with 13 bases between. The CDR3 is CASSPPPPGHGYTF. The DNA for the CDR3 is TGTGCCAGCTCACCACCACCACCGGGGCACGGCTACACCTTC. The variable domain in full, completed from reference TRBV18 and TRBJ1-2, reads NAGVMQNPRHLVRRRGQEARLRCSPMKGHSHVYWYRQLPEEGLKFMVYLQKENIIDESGMPKERFSAEFPKEGPSILRIQQVVRGDSAAYFCASSPPPPGHGYTFGSGTRLTVV.

V and J are TRBV7-2 and TRBJ1-2; 7 bases line up with TRBD1. The germline V gene encodes CDR1 SGHTA and CDR2 FQGNSA. Losses at the gene ends were 4 bases for V and 7 bases for J; bases not matched to a gene: 9. There are 14 residues in the CDR3. The CDR3 DNA sequence: TGTGCCAGCAGCTCTGACAGGGTCGCTAGTGGCTACACCTTC. Residues: CASSSDRVASGYTF.

The chain is built from TRBV19 and TRBJ2-1; weak D call: TRBD2 (6 bases). Deletions cut 11 bases from V and 8 bases from J, with 13 bases between. This CDR3 spans 11 amino acids. Germline V gives CDR1 LNHDA, CDR2 SQIVND (reference sequence). CDR3 in amino acids: CAAARGHEQFF. The DNA for the CDR3 is TGTGCCGCTGCGCGGGGCCATGAGCAGTTCTTC.

The CDR3 DNA follows: TGTGCCAGCAGCTCAGACAGAAAAGAGACCCAGTACTTC. It encodes CASSSDRKETQYF. The chain recombines TRBV5-4 with TRBJ2-5, with D possibly matching TRBD1 (5 bases). Trimming shortened V by 3 bases and J by 3 bases, and 9 bases separated the two germline ends. The CDR3 totals 13 residues. In germline, CDR1 is SGHNT, CDR2 YYREEE (reference sequence).

CDR3 bases: TGTGCCAGCGGGACACTCTCCTCGGAGCAGTTCTTC. As protein: CASGTLSSEQFF. The genes are TRBV28 and TRBJ2-1; D may be TRBD1 (6 bases). This CDR3 spans 12 amino acids. The germline CDR1 and CDR2 sequences are MDHEN and SYDVKM. Between the trimmed V and J ends, which lost 8 bases and 10 bases, there was a span of 15 bases.

The V and J genes are TRBV3-1 (or the pseudogene TRBV3-2) and TRBJ2-6; D is possibly TRBD1 (5 bases). The CDR3 consists of 16 residues. V gave up 7 bases and J gave up 2 bases, with 15 bases separating them. CDR1 is LGHDT, CDR2 YNNKEL, per germline (reference sequence). The CDR3: CASTHSWTTGANVLTF. The DNA of the CDR3 is TGTGCCAGCACCCATTCTTGGACAACTGGGGCCAACGTCCTGACTTTC.

This chain joins TRBV18 and TRBJ1-5; the D is unclear. The CDR3 loop spans 14 amino acids. The V gene lost 3 bases and the J gene lost 3 bases, with 9 bases spanning the gap. Germline V gene data show CDR1 as KGHSH and CDR2 as LQKENI. CDR3 loop: CASSPDHTNQPQHF. CDR3 in DNA: TGTGCCAGCTCACCTGATCACACCAATCAGCCCCAGCATTTT.

The rearrangement links TRBV10-1 to TRBJ1-6, with D possibly matching TRBD1 (6 bases). Germline V lookup: CDR1 WNHNN, CDR2 SYGVQD (reference sequence). The CDR3 extends over 15 amino acids. The V gene lost 3 bases and the J gene lost 8 bases, with 14 bases spanning the gap. CDR3 bases: TGCGCCAGCAGTGAAAATTCGGGGGCTTATTCACCCCTCCACTTT. Its protein product is CASSENSGAYSPLHF.

The chain employs TRBV27 and TRBJ2-4; the match to TRBD1 covers 8 bases. The CDR3 is 16 residues long. J was trimmed by 1 base and V by 2 bases; bases with no gene match: 4. Germline CDR1 reads MNHEY; CDR2 reads SMNVEV (reference sequence). The CDR3 here is CASSLGTGAAKNIQYF. The CDR3 DNA follows: TGTGCCAGCAGTTTAGGGACAGGCGCGGCCAAAAACATTCAGTACTTC.

This chain joins TRBV23-1 and TRBJ1-1; tentatively, D is TRBD1 (5 bases). TRBV23-1 counts as an open reading frame of uncertain function. The CDR3 contains 16 residues. V gave up 0 bases and J gave up 1 base, with 12 bases separating them. The CDR3 here is CASSQSDGDPNTEAFF. The CDR3 coding sequence is TGCGCCAGCAGTCAATCCGACGGGGACCCGAACACTGAAGCTTTCTTT.

In nucleotides, the CDR3 is TGTGCCAGCAGCTTAAGGCGGGGTGTTGAAAAACTGTTTTTT. Translation: CASSLRRGVEKLFF. This chain joins TRBV7-2 and TRBJ1-4, with D hard to call. Germline CDR1 is SGHTA and CDR2 is FQGNSA. The V end lost 2 bases, the J end lost 7 bases, and 11 bases lay between the germline ends. The CDR3 contains 14 residues.

The chain carries TRBV5-6 and TRBJ2-5; 12 bases fit TRBD2. V lost 2 bases to trimming and J lost 5 bases; unmatched junction nucleotides: 1. This CDR3 comprises 14 residues. Germline CDR1 reads SGHDT; CDR2 reads YYEEEE. The CDR3 reads CASSLGLAGETQYF. In DNA, the CDR3 is TGTGCCAGCAGCTTAGGACTAGCGGGGGAGACCCAGTACTTC.

The chain joins TRBV6-6 to TRBJ1-2, with 8 positions matching TRBD1. The germline gives CDR1 MNHNY, CDR2 SVGAGI (reference sequence). The trim removed 2 bases at V and 4 bases at J, leaving 3 bases unmatched. The CDR3 is 14 residues long. The CDR3 spells CASSYQTGGYGYTF. The CDR3, as DNA: TGTGCCAGCAGTTACCAAACAGGGGGCTATGGCTACACCTTC.

The table lists this clone with a count of one. The rearrangement joins TRBV6-6 to TRBJ2-7; D gene ambiguous. Germline V gives CDR1 MNHNY, CDR2 SVGAGI (reference sequence). The CDR3 loop spans 13 amino acids. V was cut by 10 bases and J by 4 bases, with 17 bases left in between. This CDR3 is CATLRSHQYEQYV. Here the CDR3 DNA reads TGTGCCACTCTACGGAGCCACCAGTACGAGCAGTACGTC.

The rearrangement links TRBV18 to TRBJ2-2, with D unresolved. The CDR3 extends over 15 amino acids. Trimming took 3 bases from V and 1 from J, leaving 9 bases between them. Germline assignment: CDR1 KGHSH and CDR2 LQKENI. The CDR3 sequence: CASSPLRGNTGELFF. The CDR3 DNA reads as TGTGCCAGCTCACCCCTAAGAGGGAACACCGGGGAGCTGTTTTTT.

The rearrangement links TRBV24-1 to TRBJ1-5; D uncertain. This CDR3 has 14 amino acids. Germline V lookup: CDR1 KGHDR, CDR2 SFDVKD. V dropped 2 bases and J dropped 4 bases, with 8 bases sitting between them. The CDR3 DNA reads as TGTGCCACCAGTGATTCCCTTGAGAATCAGCCCCAGCATTTT. Translating it yields CATSDSLENQPQHF.

This chain links TRBV4-1 with TRBJ2-5; 8 nucleotides line up with TRBD2. Germline-derived CDR1 and CDR2 are MGHRA and YSYEKL. The CDR3 covers 14 residues. The V and J ends lost 4 bases and 4 bases, in that order; junction bases with no gene match: 5. In DNA form, the CDR3 reads TGCGCCAGCAGCCCGGGGGGGCTCAGAGAGACCCAGTACTTC. Translation: CASSPGGLRETQYF.

This clone was seen a single time. This sequence joins TRBV2 and TRBJ2-7, with TRBD1 matching 8 bases. From germline, CDR1 is SNHLY and CDR2 FYNNEI. V lost 5 bases and J lost 3; bases outside the gene matches: 3. The CDR3 is 13 amino acids. CDR3 loop: CASSRQGLYEQYV. The CDR3 coding sequence is TGTGCCAGCAGTAGACAGGGGCTCTACGAGCAGTACGTC.

This chain connects TRBV5-3 to TRBJ1-6; D gene ambiguous. TRBV5-3 is treated as an ORF (open reading frame) with a function not yet certain. The germline V and J ends were trimmed by 2 bases and 8 bases, with 14 bases remaining between them. The CDR3 runs 15 residues. The CDR3 nucleotides read TGTGCCAGAAGCTTCGGTCGGGTATGTGATTCACCCCTCCACTTT. It translates to CARSFGRVCDSPLHF.

V gene TRBV18 combines with J gene TRBJ1-5; D gene unclear. Trimming left V 5 bases short and J 2 bases short, with 7 bases between. The CDR3 contains 13 residues. Germline assignment: CDR1 KGHSH and CDR2 LQKENI. This CDR3 is CASSGQGNQPQHF. The CDR3 region has the DNA TGTGCCAGCTCAGGGCAGGGCAATCAGCCCCAGCATTTT.

J is TRBJ1-6 and V is TRBV6-5; 9 bases fit TRBD1. Germline lookup yields CDR1 MNHEY and CDR2 SVGAGI. Trimming took 8 bases from V and 9 from J; bases not matched to a gene: 5. This CDR3 contains 13 residues. The DNA for the CDR3 is TGTGCCAGCGGGACAGGGATCGGTTCACCCCTCCACTTT. Encoded protein: CASGTGIGSPLHF.

The rearrangement uses TRBV2 and TRBJ2-6, with 10 bases fitting TRBD1. CDR1 SNHLY and CDR2 FYNNEI come from the germline V gene. Losses at the gene ends were 4 bases for V and 2 bases for J; bases not matched to a gene: 2. There are 16 residues in the CDR3. CDR3 protein: CASSAGQGTGANVLTF. The CDR3 bases are TGTGCCAGCAGTGCGGGACAGGGGACTGGGGCCAACGTCCTGACTTTC.

V gene TRBV2 combines with J gene TRBJ1-1, with D possibly being TRBD1 (6 bases). Trimming cost V 6 bases and J 3 bases, with 14 bases left between them. Germline V gene data show CDR1 as SNHLY and CDR2 as FYNNEI. The CDR3 totals 14 residues. The CDR3 region is CASRSQGGDTEAFF. CDR3 coding DNA: TGTGCCAGCAGATCACAGGGTGGGGACACTGAAGCTTTCTTT.

A few counts support this clone. DNA for the CDR3: TGTGCCAGCAGCTTATGGTGGTCCGGGAGCAATCAGCCCCAGCATTTT. It encodes CASSLWWSGSNQPQHF. The chain links TRBV7-8 to TRBJ1-5; no clear D. CDR1 is SGHVS and CDR2 is FQNEAQ in the germline V gene. Deletions cut 2 bases from V and 1 base from J, with 12 bases between. The CDR3 loop spans 16 amino acids.

This chain links TRBV9 with TRBJ2-1; 10 nucleotides match TRBD2. V trimming: 0 bases; J trimming: 4 bases; junction bases outside the gene matches: 4. Germline V gene lookup returns CDR1 SGDLS and CDR2 YYNGEE. The CDR3 has 16 residues. CDR3 nucleotide sequence: TGTGCCAGCAGCGTAGAACTAGCGGGGAGTTACAATGAGCAGTTCTTC. It codes for CASSVELAGSYNEQFF.

The chain couples TRBV5-5 to TRBJ2-1; D is unresolved. CDR1 is SGHKS and CDR2 is YYEKEE in the germline V gene (reference sequence). V lost 0 bases and J lost 0, with 13 bases in between. CDR3 length: 17 amino acids. DNA for the CDR3: TGTGCCAGCAGCTTGGCCCCGACCCTGAGCTCCTACAATGAGCAGTTCTTC. This encodes CASSLAPTLSSYNEQFF.

J is TRBJ2-2 and V is TRBV6-2 or TRBV6-3, with D possibly TRBD1 on 6 matching bases. In germline, CDR1 is MNHEY, CDR2 SVGEGT. Trimming left V 0 bases short and J 1 base short, with 6 bases between. The CDR3 is 15 residues long. The CDR3 loop is CASSYSRGNTGELFF. Written as DNA, the CDR3 is TGTGCCAGCAGTTACTCCAGGGGGAACACCGGGGAGCTGTTTTTT.